This passage covers 7 T cell receptor beta chains from one sample sequenced in a study of beta chain features in type 1 diabetes. The study reverse transcribed the entire isolated RNA, so it sequenced expressed TCRB transcripts. The repertoire was sequenced with immunoSEQ multiplex PCR; TCRdb's copy has only in-frame clones and lacks some. The profile shows more than 350,000 clones, roughly 11% of them singletons. Sample: naive CD4+ T cells from blood. These receptors originate from a woman younger than 30 in good health.

This chain links TRBV29-1 with TRBJ2-1; D may match TRBD1 or TRBD2 (5 bases each). V was pared by 7 bases and J by 4 bases, with 17 bases between. Germline CDR1 SQVTM, CDR2 ANQGSEA. The CDR3 runs to 14 residues. CDR3 residues: CSAGWGLGYNEQFF. The CDR3 DNA is TGCAGCGCTGGGTGGGGGTTAGGGTACAATGAGCAGTTCTTC.

This clone was found a few times. The CDR3 DNA is TGTGCCAGCAGTCCAGTTAGGCGTTCGACTAGCACAGATACGCAGTATTTT. This encodes CASSPVRRSTSTDTQYF. The chain recombines TRBV28 with TRBJ2-3; D unclear. The CDR3 is 17 residues long. V dropped 5 bases and J dropped 0 bases, with 18 bases sitting between them. Germline CDR1 MDHEN, CDR2 SYDVKM.

Only a few counts were recorded for this clone. V is TRBV7-2 and J is TRBJ1-6; TRBD1 might be the D (6 bases). Looked up from germline, CDR1 is SGHTA and CDR2 is FQGNSA. The CDR3 contains 14 residues. V lost 5 bases and J lost 9, with 14 bases in between. The CDR3 sequence: CASSRQLQGSPLHF. CDR3 DNA sequence: TGTGCCAGCAGCCGACAACTACAGGGTTCACCCCTCCACTTT.

The V call is TRBV14, the J call TRBJ1-1, with D maybe TRBD1 (5 bases). The germline V and J ends were trimmed by 1 base and 1 base, with 10 bases remaining between them. Per the germline V gene, CDR1 is SGHDN and CDR2 is FVKESK. The CDR3 extends over 15 amino acids. The CDR3 region has the DNA TGTGCCAGCAGCCAAGCGCCAAGGGGGAACACTGAAGCTTTCTTT. Translated: CASSQAPRGNTEAFF.

The CDR3 protein is CASSERGRPLHF. In DNA form, the CDR3 reads TGTGCCAGCAGTGAGAGAGGGAGACCCCTCCACTTT. The V gene is TRBV25-1, the J gene TRBJ1-6; D not certain. This CDR3 region has 12 residues. The V gene's germline CDR1 is MGHDK and CDR2 SYGVNS. The ends were cut back, 3 bases at V and 12 bases at J, with 9 bases in the middle.

There are a few counts of this clone. This chain uses TRBV29-1 with TRBJ2-3, with no clear D. The V gene's germline CDR1 is SQVTM and CDR2 ANQGSEA. The CDR3 covers 12 residues. Trimming pared 5 bases from V and 5 bases from J, leaving 11 bases between. The CDR3 DNA follows: TGCAGCGTTTTTGGCAGAGGAGATACGCAGTATTTT. It encodes CSVFGRGDTQYF.

This clone was seen a handful of times. The V gene is TRBV28, the J gene TRBJ2-7; 7 positions match TRBD2. Germline V gene sequence: CDR1 MDHEN, CDR2 SYDVKM. V shed 3 bases, J shed 0 bases, and the junction held 2 bases outside the gene matches. The length of the CDR3 is 14 residues. The CDR3 DNA reads TGTGCCAGCAGTTTGGGAGGGAGCTCCTACGAGCAGTACGTC. This gives the protein CASSLGGSSYEQYV.